One and the same sample provided the 17 T cell receptor beta chains below, sequenced in a study of blood T cell repertoires in COVID-19. Some clones are missing from TCRdb's copy, which holds only in-frame ones; the method was immunoSEQ multiplex PCR. The sample contains 140,000 or so clones, roughly 90% of which appear only once. The sample was peripheral blood. The origin of the receptors is a man aged 65-85 years with acute or convalescent COVID-19.

CDR3 bases: TGTGCCAGCAGCCAGATAGGGCGGGGGGGCACAGATACGCAGTATTTT. Encoded protein: CASSQIGRGGTDTQYF. V and J are TRBV3-1 (or the pseudogene TRBV3-2) and TRBJ2-3; 8 nucleotides align to TRBD2. This CDR3 contains 16 residues. Losses at the gene ends were 3 bases for V and 1 base for J; bases not matched to a gene: 6. The V gene's germline CDR1 is LGHDT and CDR2 YNNKEL (reference sequence).

This chain joins TRBV7-6 and TRBJ2-2, with 7 bases that match TRBD1. From germline, CDR1 is SGHVS and CDR2 FNYEAQ. With V trimmed by 4 bases and J by 1 base, 6 bases remained unmatched. The CDR3 is 16 residues long. The CDR3 loop reads CASSSYDRVNTGELFF. The CDR3 DNA follows: TGTGCCAGCAGCTCTTATGACAGGGTGAACACCGGGGAGCTGTTTTTT.

This chain joins TRBV19 and TRBJ1-3, with 8 bases lining up with TRBD1. Germline CDR1 LNHDA, CDR2 SQIVND (reference sequence). V trimming: 8 bases; J trimming: 3 bases; junction bases outside the gene matches: 9. This CDR3 spans 15 amino acids. The CDR3 protein is CASPRTGRVGNTIYF. The DNA of the CDR3 is TGTGCCAGTCCAAGGACAGGGCGGGTTGGAAACACCATATATTTT.

The chain carries TRBV7-9 and TRBJ2-1, with 14 bases that match TRBD2. This CDR3 contains 19 residues. Trimming removed 0 bases from V and 7 bases from J; junction bases left unmatched: 11. The V gene's germline CDR1 is SEHNR and CDR2 FQNEAQ (reference sequence). The CDR3 DNA reads TGTGCCAGCAGCTTAGCGCAACCGGGACTAGCGGGAGTTGGTAATGAGCAGTTCTTC. Translation: CASSLAQPGLAGVGNEQFF.

The chain employs TRBV19 and TRBJ1-5; TRBD1 matches 10 bases. The J segment lost 4 bases and the V segment lost 2 bases, leaving 17 bases of the junction unmatched. CDR1 is LNHDA and CDR2 is SQIVND in the germline V gene (reference sequence). The CDR3 runs 20 residues. CDR3 DNA sequence: TGTGCCAGTAGTATAACGCGGACAGGGGGAAGCACCGGGGGGAATCAGCCCCAGCATTTT. This sequence encodes CASSITRTGGSTGGNQPQHF.

The CDR3 here is CASSPHRGSGNTEAFF. CDR3 DNA sequence: TGTGCCAGCAGTCCCCACAGGGGGAGTGGGAACACTGAAGCTTTCTTT. The chain has TRBV27 and TRBJ1-1, with 8 bases fitting TRBD1. Germline V CDR1 and CDR2: MNHEY, SMNVEV (reference sequence). The V gene end was trimmed by 5 bases and the J gene end by 1 base; junction bases not matched to a gene: 9. The CDR3 extends over 16 amino acids.

This rearrangement joins TRBV4-1 to TRBJ2-5; perhaps TRBD2 as D (7 bases). The CDR3 length is 16 residues. Germline-derived CDR1 and CDR2 are MGHRA and YSYEKL. V was cut by 0 bases and J by 4 bases, with 15 bases left in between. The CDR3 region has the DNA TGCGCCAGCAGCCAAGATCGGGGGGCGGTAGGAGAGACCCAGTACTTC. This sequence encodes CASSQDRGAVGETQYF.

This sequence joins TRBV6-4 and TRBJ2-3; possible D gene TRBD1, 6 bases. Germline CDR1 is MRHNA and CDR2 is SNTAGT. The CDR3 extends over 14 amino acids. Trimming shortened V by 3 bases and J by 0 bases, and 7 bases separated the two germline ends. This CDR3 reads CASSEGASTDTQYF. Here the CDR3 DNA reads TGTGCCAGCAGTGAGGGGGCTAGCACAGATACGCAGTATTTT.

J is TRBJ2-3 and V is TRBV10-3, with 8 bases lining up with TRBD2. With 11 bases clipped from V and 1 base from J, the junction kept 14 bases outside the gene matches. CDR1 is ENHRY, CDR2 SYGVKD, per germline. The CDR3 covers 16 residues. The CDR3 DNA reads as TGTGCCCTCGGAGGGCAGCGGGAGTCGGGCACAGATACGCAGTATTTT. This sequence encodes CALGGQRESGTDTQYF.

This clone was detected once. V is TRBV5-6 and J is TRBJ1-2; 7 bases match TRBD1. Germline CDR1 is SGHDT and CDR2 is YYEEEE. CDR3 length: 16 residues. V lost 4 bases and J lost 0; bases outside the gene matches: 9. The CDR3 region has the DNA TGTGCCAGCAGCCGCGGACAGGTCCGAGCTAACTATGGCTACACCTTC. This codes for CASSRGQVRANYGYTF.

The J gene is TRBJ1-2, the V gene TRBV5-4, with 7 nucleotides matching TRBD1. CDR1 SGHNT and CDR2 YYREEE come from the germline V gene (reference sequence). The length of the CDR3 is 17 residues. The V segment lost 2 bases and the J segment 7 bases; nucleotides outside the gene matches: 17. CDR3 DNA: TGTGCCAGCAGCTTAGGGGGCAGCATCCAGGATTTGAGTGGCTACACCTTC. Its translation: CASSLGGSIQDLSGYTF.

This clone has more than one count but fewer than ten. The rearrangement joins TRBV19 to TRBJ1-3; D possibly corresponds to TRBD1 (6 bases). Trimming took 6 bases from V and 0 from J, leaving 9 bases between them. In germline, CDR1 is LNHDA, CDR2 SQIVND (reference sequence). This CDR3 spans 14 amino acids. In DNA form, the CDR3 reads TGTGCCAGTAGAGGACAGCACTCTGGAAACACCATATATTTT. Encoded protein: CASRGQHSGNTIYF. The full variable domain, with the rest looked up from reference TRBV19 and TRBJ1-3, is DGGITQSPKYLFRKEGQNVTLSCEQNLNHDAMYWYRQDPGQGLRLIYYSQIVNDFQKGDIAEGYSVSREKKESFPLTVTSAQKNPTAFYLCASRGQHSGNTIYFGEGSWLTVV.

The V call is TRBV3-1 (or the pseudogene TRBV3-2), the J call TRBJ2-1; D is ambiguous. Per germline, CDR1 LGHDT and CDR2 YNNKEL (reference sequence). This CDR3 has 14 residues. V was trimmed by 3 bases and J by 10 bases, leaving 16 bases between them. The CDR3 reads CASSHEVLAGEQFF. The CDR3 DNA is TGTGCCAGCAGCCACGAGGTGTTAGCCGGCGAGCAGTTCTTC.

The gene calls are TRBV2 and TRBJ2-5; D not certain. The CDR3 sequence is 12 residues long. Germline V lookup: CDR1 SNHLY, CDR2 FYNNEI. V dropped 3 bases and J dropped 5 bases, with 7 bases sitting between them. CDR3 sequence reads: CASSEVGETQYF. In DNA form, the CDR3 reads TGTGCCAGCAGTGAGGTCGGGGAGACCCAGTACTTC. Variable domain in full (rest from reference TRBV2 and TRBJ2-5): EPEVTQTPSHQVTQMGQEVILRCVPISNHLYFYWYRQILGQKVEFLVSFYNNEISEKSEIFDDQFSVERPDGSNFTLKIRSTKLEDSAMYFCASSEVGETQYFGPGTRLLVL.

The chain carries TRBV5-6 and TRBJ2-3; TRBD1 aligns across 8 bases. The CDR3 consists of 16 residues. V was pared by 4 bases and J by 1 base, with 8 bases of the junction left unmatched. From germline, CDR1 is SGHDT and CDR2 YYEEEE. The CDR3 spells CASSQRTGWGTDTQYF. The CDR3 bases are TGTGCCAGCAGCCAACGGACAGGGTGGGGCACAGATACGCAGTATTTT. Supplemented by reference TRBV5-6 and TRBJ2-3, the full variable domain reads DAGVTQSPTHLIKTRGQQVTLRCSPKSGHDTVSWYQQALGQGPQFIFQYYEEEERQRGNFPDRFSGHQFPNYSSELNVNALLLGDSALYLCASSQRTGWGTDTQYFGPGTRLTVL.

The genes are TRBV10-3 and TRBJ2-2; 9 bases line up with TRBD1. With V trimmed by 3 bases and J by 6 bases, 5 bases remained unmatched. In germline, CDR1 is ENHRY, CDR2 SYGVKD. The CDR3 loop spans 15 amino acids. The CDR3 DNA reads as TGTGCCATCAGTGACCAGACAGGGGGATCCGGGGAGCTGTTTTTT. This codes for CAISDQTGGSGELFF.

The genes are TRBV19 and TRBJ2-1, with 10 bases aligning to TRBD1. Germline V gene data show CDR1 as LNHDA and CDR2 as SQIVND (reference sequence). V trimming: 2 bases; J trimming: 4 bases; junction bases outside the gene matches: 5. The CDR3 has 16 residues. Written as DNA, the CDR3 is TGTGCCAGTAGTATATGGGGGACAGGGGCTTACAATGAGCAGTTCTTC. Protein: CASSIWGTGAYNEQFF.